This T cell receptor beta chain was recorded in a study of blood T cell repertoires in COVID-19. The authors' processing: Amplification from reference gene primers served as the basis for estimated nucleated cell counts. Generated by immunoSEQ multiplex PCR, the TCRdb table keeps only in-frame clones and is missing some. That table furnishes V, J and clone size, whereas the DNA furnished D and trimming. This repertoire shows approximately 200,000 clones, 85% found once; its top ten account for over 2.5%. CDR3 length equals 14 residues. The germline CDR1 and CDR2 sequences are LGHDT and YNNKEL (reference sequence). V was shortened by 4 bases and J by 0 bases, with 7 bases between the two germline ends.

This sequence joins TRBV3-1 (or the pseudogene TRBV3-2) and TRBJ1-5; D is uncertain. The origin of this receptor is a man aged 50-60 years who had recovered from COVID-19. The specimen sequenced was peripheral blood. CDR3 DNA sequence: TGTGCCAGCAGCCTACGCGCTAGCAATCAGCCCCAGCATTTT. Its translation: CASSLRASNQPQHF.